This TCR beta chain was recorded in a study of blood T cell repertoires in COVID-19. Measured with immunoSEQ multiplex PCR; TCRdb has only the in-frame clones, and not every one. This sample has about 75,000 clones, with approximately 85% found just once. The CDR3 length is 13 residues. Looked up from germline, CDR1 is SNHLY and CDR2 is FYNNEI. V lost 8 bases and J lost 2, with 10 bases in between. Sequences were obtained from peripheral blood. V gene TRBV2 combines with J gene TRBJ2-1, with a weak D call TRBD2 (6 bases). The clonotype originates from an elderly woman with active or convalescent COVID-19. CDR3 sequence (DNA): TGTGCCAGCGCGGGCGGGACCTACAATGAGCAGTTCTTC. Its translation: CASAGGTYNEQFF.